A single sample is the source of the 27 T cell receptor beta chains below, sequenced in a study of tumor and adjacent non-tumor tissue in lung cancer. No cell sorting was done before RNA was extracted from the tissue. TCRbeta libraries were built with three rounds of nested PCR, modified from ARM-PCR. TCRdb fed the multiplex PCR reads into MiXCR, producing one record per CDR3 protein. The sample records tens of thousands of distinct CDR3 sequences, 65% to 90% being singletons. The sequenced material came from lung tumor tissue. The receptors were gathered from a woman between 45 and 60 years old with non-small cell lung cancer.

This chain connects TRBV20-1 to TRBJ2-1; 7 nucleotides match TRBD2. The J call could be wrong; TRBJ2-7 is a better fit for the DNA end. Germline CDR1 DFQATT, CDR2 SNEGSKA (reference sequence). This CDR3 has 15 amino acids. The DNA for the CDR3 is TGCAGTGCTAGAATTAGACATAGGGACTACAATGAGCAGTACTTC. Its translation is CSARIRHRDYNEQYF.

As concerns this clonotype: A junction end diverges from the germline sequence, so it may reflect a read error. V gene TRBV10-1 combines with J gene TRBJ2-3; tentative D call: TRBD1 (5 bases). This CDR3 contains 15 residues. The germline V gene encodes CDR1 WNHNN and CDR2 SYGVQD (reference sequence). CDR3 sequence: CASSESWAGTGTQYF. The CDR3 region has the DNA TGCGCCAGCAGTGAGTCTTGGGCAGGTACAGGTACGCAGTATTTT.

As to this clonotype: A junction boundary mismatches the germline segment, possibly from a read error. CDR3 in DNA: TGCACCAGCAGCCAAGGGGAGGGAGCGGGAGAGACCCGGTACTTC. Translation gives CTSSQGEGAGETRYF. V and J are TRBV4-1 and TRBJ2-5; TRBD2 matches at 8 bases. Germline CDR1 reads MGHRA; CDR2 reads YSYEKL. The CDR3 is made up of 15 amino acids.

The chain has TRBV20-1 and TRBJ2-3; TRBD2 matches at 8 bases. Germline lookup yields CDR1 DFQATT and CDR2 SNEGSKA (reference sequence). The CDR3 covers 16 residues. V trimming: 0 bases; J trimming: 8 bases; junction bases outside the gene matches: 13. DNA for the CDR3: TGCAGTGCTAGAGATCCAGCGGGAGATATGTTAGGTACGCAGTATTTT. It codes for CSARDPAGDMLGTQYF.

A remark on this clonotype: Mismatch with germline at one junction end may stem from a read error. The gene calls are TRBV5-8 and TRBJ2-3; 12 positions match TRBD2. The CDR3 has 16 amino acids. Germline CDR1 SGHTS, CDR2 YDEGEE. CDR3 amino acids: CAGSTGLAGSTDSQYF. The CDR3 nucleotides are TGTGCCGGCAGCACGGGACTAGCGGGTAGCACAGATTCGCAGTATTTT.

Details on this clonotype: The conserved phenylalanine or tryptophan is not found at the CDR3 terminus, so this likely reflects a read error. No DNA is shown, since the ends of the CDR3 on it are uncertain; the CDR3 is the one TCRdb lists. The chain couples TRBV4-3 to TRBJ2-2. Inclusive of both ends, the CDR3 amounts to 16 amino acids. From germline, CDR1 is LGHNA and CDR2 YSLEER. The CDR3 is CASSQERSVGTGELFS.

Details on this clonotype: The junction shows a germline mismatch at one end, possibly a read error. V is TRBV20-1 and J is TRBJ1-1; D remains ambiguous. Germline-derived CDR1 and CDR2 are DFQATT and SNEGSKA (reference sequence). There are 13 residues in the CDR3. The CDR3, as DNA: TGTAGTGCCCCGAATTGGGGAGGCACTGAAGCTTTCTTT. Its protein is CSAPNWGGTEAFF.

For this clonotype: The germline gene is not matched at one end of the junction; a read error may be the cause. The CDR3 coding sequence is TGTGCCAGTACCCAAAAGCGGGGGATCCGAATGGAGACCCAGTATTTC. Translated: CASTQKRGIRMETQYF. The chain carries TRBV6-1 and TRBJ2-5; 8 bases are a match to TRBD2. Germline CDR1 reads MNHNS; CDR2 reads SASEGT. The CDR3 is made up of 16 amino acids.

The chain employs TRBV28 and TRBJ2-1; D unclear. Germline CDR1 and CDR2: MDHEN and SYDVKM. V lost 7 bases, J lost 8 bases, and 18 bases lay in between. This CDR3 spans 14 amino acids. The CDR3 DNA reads TGTGCCAGCAATCCGCTAGGTAGAAGGGATGAGCAGTTCTTC. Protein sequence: CASNPLGRRDEQFF.

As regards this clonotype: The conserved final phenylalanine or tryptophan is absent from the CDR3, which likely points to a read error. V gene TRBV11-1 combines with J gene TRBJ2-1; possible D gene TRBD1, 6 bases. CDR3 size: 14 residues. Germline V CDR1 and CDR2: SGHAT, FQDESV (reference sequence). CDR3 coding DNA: TGTACCAGCAGCTTCCGACAGGCTTTCGGTGAGCAGTTCCTC. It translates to CTSSFRQAFGEQFL.

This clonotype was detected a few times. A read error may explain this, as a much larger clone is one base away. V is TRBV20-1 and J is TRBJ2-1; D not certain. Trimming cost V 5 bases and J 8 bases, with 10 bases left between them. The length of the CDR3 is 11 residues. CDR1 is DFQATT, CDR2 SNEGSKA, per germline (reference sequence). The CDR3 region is CSAPGVYEQFF. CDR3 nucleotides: TGCAGTGCTCCCGGAGTTTATGAGCAGTTCTTC.

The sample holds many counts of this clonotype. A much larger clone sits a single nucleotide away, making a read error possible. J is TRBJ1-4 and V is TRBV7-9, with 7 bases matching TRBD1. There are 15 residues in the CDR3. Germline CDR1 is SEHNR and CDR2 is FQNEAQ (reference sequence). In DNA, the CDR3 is TGTGCCAGCAGCTTAAGACAGGGACCTAATGAAAAACTGTCTTTT. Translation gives CASSLRQGPNEKLSF.

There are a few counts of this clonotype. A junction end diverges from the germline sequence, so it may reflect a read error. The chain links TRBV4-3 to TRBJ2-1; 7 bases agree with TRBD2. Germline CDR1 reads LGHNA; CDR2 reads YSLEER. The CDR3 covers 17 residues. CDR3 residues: CASSQTSVSNSHNEQFF. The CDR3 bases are TGCGCCAGTAGCCAAACTAGCGTTTCGAACTCCCACAATGAGCAGTTCTTC.

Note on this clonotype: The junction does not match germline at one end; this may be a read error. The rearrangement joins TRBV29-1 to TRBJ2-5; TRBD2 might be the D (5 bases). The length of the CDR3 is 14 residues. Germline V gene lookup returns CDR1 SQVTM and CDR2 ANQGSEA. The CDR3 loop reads CSVENQEDWQTQYF. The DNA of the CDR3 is TGCAGCGTTGAGAATCAGGAGGATTGGCAGACCCAGTATTTC.

The CDR3 DNA reads as TGCAGTGCTAGAGCGGGGCTCTACGAGCAGTACTTC. It is translated as CSARAGLYEQYF. V gene TRBV20-1 combines with J gene TRBJ2-7, with D possibly being TRBD1 or TRBD2 (5 bases each). The germline V and J ends were trimmed by 1 base and 3 bases, with 7 bases remaining between them. The germline gives CDR1 DFQATT, CDR2 SNEGSKA (reference sequence). This CDR3 has 12 residues.

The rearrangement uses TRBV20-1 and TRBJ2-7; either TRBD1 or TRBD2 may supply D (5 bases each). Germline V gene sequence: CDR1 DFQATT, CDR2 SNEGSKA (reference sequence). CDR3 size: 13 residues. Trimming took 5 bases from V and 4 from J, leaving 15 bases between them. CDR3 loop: CSAARSGSYEQYF. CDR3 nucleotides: TGCAGTGCTGCAAGGTCAGGGAGTTACGAGCAGTACTTC.

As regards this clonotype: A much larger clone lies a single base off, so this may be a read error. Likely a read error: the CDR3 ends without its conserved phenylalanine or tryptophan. Here the CDR3 DNA reads TGTGCCAGCAGCTTAGTAACATCGAGCACTGAAGCTTTCTCT. As protein: CASSLVTSSTEAFS. The chain employs TRBV7-2 and TRBJ1-1; D is unresolved. CDR1 and CDR2 (germline): SGHTA, FQGNSA. CDR3 length equals 14 residues. With 1 base removed from V and 4 bases from J, the gap between germline ends came to 10 bases.

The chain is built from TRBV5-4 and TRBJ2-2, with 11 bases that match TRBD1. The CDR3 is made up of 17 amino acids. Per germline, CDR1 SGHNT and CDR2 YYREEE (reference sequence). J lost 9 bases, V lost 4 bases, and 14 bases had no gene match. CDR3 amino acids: CASSPTPDRGQSWELFF. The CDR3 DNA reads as TGTGCCAGCAGCCCAACACCGGACAGGGGGCAGTCCTGGGAGCTGTTTTTT.

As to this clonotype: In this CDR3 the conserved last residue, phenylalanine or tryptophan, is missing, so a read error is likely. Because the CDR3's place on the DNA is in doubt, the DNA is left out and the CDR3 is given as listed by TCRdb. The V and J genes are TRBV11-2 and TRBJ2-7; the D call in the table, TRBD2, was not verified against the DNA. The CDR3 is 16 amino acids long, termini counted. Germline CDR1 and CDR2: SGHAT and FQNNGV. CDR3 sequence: CASRPRGLAVLDEQYL.

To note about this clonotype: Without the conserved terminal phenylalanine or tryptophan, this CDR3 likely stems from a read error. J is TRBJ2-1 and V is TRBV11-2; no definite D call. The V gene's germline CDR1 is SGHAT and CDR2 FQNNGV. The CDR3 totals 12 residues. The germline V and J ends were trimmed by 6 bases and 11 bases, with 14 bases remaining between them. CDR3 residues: CASSLVHYQQFY. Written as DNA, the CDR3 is TGTGCCAGCAGTTTGGTACACTACCAGCAGTTCTAC.

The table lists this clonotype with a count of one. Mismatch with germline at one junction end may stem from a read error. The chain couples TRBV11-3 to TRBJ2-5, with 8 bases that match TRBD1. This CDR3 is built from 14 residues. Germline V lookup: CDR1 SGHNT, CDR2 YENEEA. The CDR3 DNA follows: TGTCCCAGCAGCTGGGACAGGAGCCTAGAGACCCAGTACTTC. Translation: CPSSWDRSLETQYF. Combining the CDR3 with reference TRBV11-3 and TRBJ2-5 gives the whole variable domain EAGVVQSPRYKIIEKKQPVAFWCNPISGHNTLYWYLQNLGQGPELLIRYENEEAVDDSQLPKDRFSAERLKGVDSTLKIQPAELGDSAVYLCPSSWDRSLETQYFGPGTRLLVL.

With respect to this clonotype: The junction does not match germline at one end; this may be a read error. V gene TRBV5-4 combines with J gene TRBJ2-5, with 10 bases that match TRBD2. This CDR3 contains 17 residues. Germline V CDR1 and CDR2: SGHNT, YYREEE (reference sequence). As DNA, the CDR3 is TGTGCTAGCAGCTCCGGCACTAGCGGGAACCTAAAAGAGACCCAGTACTTC. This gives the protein CASSSGTSGNLKETQYF.

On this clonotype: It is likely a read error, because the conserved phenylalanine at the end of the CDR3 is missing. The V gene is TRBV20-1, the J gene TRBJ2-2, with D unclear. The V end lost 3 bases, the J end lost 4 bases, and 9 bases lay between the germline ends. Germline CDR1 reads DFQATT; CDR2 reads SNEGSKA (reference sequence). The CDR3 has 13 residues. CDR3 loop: CSASKSLTGELFL. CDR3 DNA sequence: TGCAGTGCTAGTAAATCCCTCACCGGGGAGCTGTTTCTC.

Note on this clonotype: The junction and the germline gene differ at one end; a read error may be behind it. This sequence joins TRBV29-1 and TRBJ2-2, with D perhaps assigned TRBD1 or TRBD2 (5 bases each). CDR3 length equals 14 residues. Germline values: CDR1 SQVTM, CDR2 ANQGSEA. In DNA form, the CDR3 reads TGCAGCGTTTCGGACAAGGCATACACCGGGAAGCTGTTTTTT. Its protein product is CSVSDKAYTGKLFF.

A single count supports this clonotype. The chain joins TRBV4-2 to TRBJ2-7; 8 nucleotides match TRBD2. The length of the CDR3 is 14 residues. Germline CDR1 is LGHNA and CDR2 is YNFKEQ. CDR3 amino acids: CTDSGGAGTHEQYF. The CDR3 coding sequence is TGTACCGACAGCGGGGGTGCGGGGACCCACGAGCAGTACTTC.

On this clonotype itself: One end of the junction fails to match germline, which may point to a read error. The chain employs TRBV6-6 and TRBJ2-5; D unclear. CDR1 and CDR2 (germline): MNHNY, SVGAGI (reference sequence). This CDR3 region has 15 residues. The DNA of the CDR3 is TGTGTCAGCATGCCCCTCCGCAGCCTGTATGAGACCGAGTACTTC. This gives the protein CVSMPLRSLYETEYF.

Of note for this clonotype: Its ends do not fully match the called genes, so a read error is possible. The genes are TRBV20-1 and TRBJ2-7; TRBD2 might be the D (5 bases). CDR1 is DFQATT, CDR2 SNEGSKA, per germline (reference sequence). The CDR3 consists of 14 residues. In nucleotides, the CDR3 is TGCAGTACTAGAGATCTACGAACCTTCGACGAGCAGTACTTC. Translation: CSTRDLRTFDEQYF.